These 21 T cell receptor beta chains were all obtained from the same sample, sequenced in a study of shared clonotypes between healthy human individuals. Sequencing was performed with immunoSEQ multiplex PCR; in TCRdb, only in-frame clones are kept and a portion is missing. The sample includes around 2,000,000 clones, over 85% of them seen just once. Sequencing input: naive CD4+ T cells sorted from blood. Subset given: CD45RA+ positively selected. Every receptor here comes from a man aged 18 to 30 in good health.

The chain recombines TRBV10-3 with TRBJ2-5; a possible D gene is TRBD1 (6 bases). Germline V gene sequence: CDR1 ENHRY, CDR2 SYGVKD. This CDR3 region has 12 residues. Trimming removed 10 bases from V and 8 bases from J, with 17 bases in between. The CDR3 loop reads CATGQSTETQYF. CDR3 nucleotides: TGTGCCACCGGACAGTCAACAGAAACCCAGTACTTC.

The V and J genes are TRBV10-3 and TRBJ2-5, with 11 nucleotides matching TRBD2. The V gene end was trimmed by 2 bases and the J gene end by 5 bases; junction bases not matched to a gene: 4. The V gene's germline CDR1 is ENHRY and CDR2 SYGVKD. The CDR3 is 15 amino acids. The CDR3 spells CAISETSGGWETQYF. CDR3 nucleotide sequence: TGTGCCATCAGTGAGACTAGCGGGGGTTGGGAGACCCAGTACTTC.

J is TRBJ1-2 and V is TRBV30; maybe TRBD1 (5 bases). Trimming shortened V by 3 bases and J by 8 bases, and 10 bases separated the two germline ends. Germline V gene sequence: CDR1 GTSNPN, CDR2 SVGIG (reference sequence). This CDR3 has 11 amino acids. DNA of the CDR3: TGTGCCTGGAGGACAGTTTCCGGCTACACCTTC. It codes for CAWRTVSGYTF.

The CDR3 DNA reads as TGTGCCAGCAGCCGGGACAGGGGATCCGAGACCCAGTACTTC. It encodes CASSRDRGSETQYF. V gene TRBV11-2 combines with J gene TRBJ2-5, with 10 bases matching TRBD1. V was pared by 5 bases and J by 5 bases, with 5 bases of the junction left unmatched. Germline V gene sequence: CDR1 SGHAT, CDR2 FQNNGV. The CDR3 length is 14 residues.

Remarks on this clone: The same CDR3 also results from other DNA sequences found in this sample. The rearrangement links TRBV10-3 to TRBJ2-7; the D gene is possibly TRBD1 (5 bases). Trimming stripped 0 bases from V and 1 base from J, with 7 bases between. This CDR3 is built from 14 residues. The germline gives CDR1 ENHRY, CDR2 SYGVKD. The CDR3: CAISESAGSYEQYF. In DNA, the CDR3 is TGTGCCATCAGTGAGTCCGCAGGGTCCTACGAGCAGTACTTC.

The V gene is TRBV30, the J gene TRBJ2-7, with D perhaps being TRBD1 or TRBD2 (5 bases each). CDR3 length equals 16 residues. The V gene's germline CDR1 is GTSNPN and CDR2 SVGIG (reference sequence). The germline V and J ends were trimmed by 5 bases and 0 bases, with 20 bases remaining between them. The CDR3 sequence: CAWGRLSGFSSYEQYF. The CDR3 DNA reads TGTGCCTGGGGGAGACTCTCAGGGTTCAGCTCCTACGAGCAGTACTTC.

On this clone: The same CDR3 arises from other DNA sequences in this sample as well. This chain connects TRBV30 to TRBJ1-5; D unclear. This CDR3 has 13 residues. Germline lookup yields CDR1 GTSNPN and CDR2 SVGIG (reference sequence). Between the trimmed V and J ends, which lost 3 bases and 5 bases, there was a span of 11 bases. CDR3 bases: TGTGCCTGGAGCCCGGGAGCCGATCAGCCCCAGCATTTT. Translated, it gives CAWSPGADQPQHF.

This sequence joins TRBV10-1 and TRBJ2-2, with 11 bases aligning to TRBD2. There are 14 residues in the CDR3. Germline V lookup: CDR1 WNHNN, CDR2 SYGVQD (reference sequence). Trimming removed 9 bases from V and 3 bases from J; junction bases left unmatched: 3. CDR3 sequence (DNA): TGCGCCAGTACTAGCGGGGGTTACACCGGGGAGCTGTTTTTT. Translated, it gives CASTSGGYTGELFF.

The V gene is TRBV2, the J gene TRBJ1-6; TRBD1 matches 7 bases. After removal of 7 bases from V and 5 bases from J, the junction contained 5 bases not matched to a gene. The CDR3 consists of 14 residues. Germline V CDR1 and CDR2: SNHLY, FYNNEI. In DNA, the CDR3 is TGTGCCAGCAAACGGGACAGTGATAATTCACCCCTCCACTTT. Amino acids: CASKRDSDNSPLHF.

The DNA of the CDR3 is TGTGCCAGTAGCAGGCTAGCGGGGGGGCAAGAGACCCAGTACTTC. Encoded protein: CASSRLAGGQETQYF. The chain uses TRBV19 and TRBJ2-5; 12 nucleotides agree with TRBD2. V shed 6 bases, J shed 2 bases, and the junction held 4 bases outside the gene matches. CDR3 length: 15 amino acids. Germline lookup yields CDR1 LNHDA and CDR2 SQIVND (reference sequence).

The CDR3 DNA reads TGTGCCAGCAGTGTAAAGATCTCTGGGGCCAACGTCCTGACTTTC. Translated: CASSVKISGANVLTF. J is TRBJ2-6 and V is TRBV2; no clear D. CDR3 length equals 15 residues. V gave up 4 bases and J gave up 0 bases, with 7 bases separating them. Looked up from germline, CDR1 is SNHLY and CDR2 is FYNNEI. The whole variable domain, remainder taken from reference TRBV2 and TRBJ2-6, is EPEVTQTPSHQVTQMGQEVILRCVPISNHLYFYWYRQILGQKVEFLVSFYNNEISEKSEIFDDQFSVERPDGSNFTLKIRSTKLEDSAMYFCASSVKISGANVLTFGAGSRLTVL.

With respect to this clone: Distinct nucleotide sequences in the sample also encode this CDR3. This chain links TRBV5-1 with TRBJ1-3, with D hard to call. The CDR3 has 16 amino acids. Per the germline V gene, CDR1 is SGHRS and CDR2 is YFSETQ. V was cut by 0 bases and J by 1 base, with 11 bases left in between. The CDR3 nucleotides are TGCGCCAGCAGCTTGGGTGGCAGGAATTCTGGAAACACCATATATTTT. It yields the protein CASSLGGRNSGNTIYF.

The chain employs TRBV30 and TRBJ1-3; TRBD1 is a possible D gene (6 bases). Germline-derived CDR1 and CDR2 are GTSNPN and SVGIG (reference sequence). V lost 5 bases and J 1 base, leaving 12 bases between the germline ends. This CDR3 is built from 14 residues. CDR3: CAWEQGQSGNTIYF. Here the CDR3 DNA reads TGTGCCTGGGAACAGGGTCAATCTGGAAACACCATATATTTT.

This chain connects TRBV5-4 to TRBJ2-7, with 11 bases identical to TRBD2. Per germline, CDR1 SGHNT and CDR2 YYREEE (reference sequence). The J segment lost 4 bases and the V segment lost 4 bases, leaving 7 bases of the junction unmatched. This CDR3 contains 15 residues. CDR3 DNA sequence: TGTGCCAGCAGCACCGGGACTAGCGGCCTTTACGAGCAGTACTTC. Residues: CASSTGTSGLYEQYF. Complete variable domain (other parts from reference TRBV5-4 and TRBJ2-7): ETGVTQSPTHLIKTRGQQVTLRCSSQSGHNTVSWYQQALGQGPQFIFQYYREEENGRGNFPPRFSGLQFPNYSSELNVNALELDDSALYLCASSTGTSGLYEQYFGPGTRLTVT.

The chain is built from TRBV5-1 and TRBJ2-5; the D gene is possibly TRBD1 (5 bases). Per the germline V gene, CDR1 is SGHRS and CDR2 is YFSETQ. Trimming took off 5 bases at V and 5 bases at J, with 13 bases between the two ends. The CDR3 covers 13 residues. The DNA for the CDR3 is TGCGCCAGCAGGTTAGGGGCAGGGGAGACCCAGTACTTC. This codes for CASRLGAGETQYF.

The chain couples TRBV2 to TRBJ1-5; D uncertain. V lost 6 bases, J lost 0 bases, and 6 bases lay in between. This CDR3 is built from 13 residues. Germline CDR1 is SNHLY and CDR2 is FYNNEI. The DNA for the CDR3 is TGTGCCAGCAGGCCAAGTAGCAATCAGCCCCAGCATTTT. This gives the protein CASRPSSNQPQHF.

DNA for the CDR3: TGCGCCAGCAGCCCGACCGTCCAAGAGACCCAGTACTTC. Translating gives CASSPTVQETQYF. The chain recombines TRBV4-1 with TRBJ2-5; D is uncertain. CDR1 is MGHRA and CDR2 is YSYEKL in the germline V gene. This CDR3 comprises 13 residues. Between the trimmed V and J ends, which lost 4 bases and 1 base, there was a span of 7 bases.

This chain links TRBV5-1 with TRBJ2-2, with D tentatively TRBD1 (6 bases). Germline lookup yields CDR1 SGHRS and CDR2 YFSETQ. The length of the CDR3 is 14 residues. V gave up 7 bases and J gave up 5 bases, with 15 bases separating them. The CDR3 DNA is TGCGCCAGCTGGGGGCAGACGGGTACCGGGGAGCTGTTTTTT. Its protein is CASWGQTGTGELFF.

The chain combines TRBV6-6 with TRBJ2-7; D possibly corresponds to TRBD2 (5 bases). The V end lost 2 bases, the J end lost 4 bases, and 12 bases lay between the germline ends. Germline loops: CDR1 MNHNY, CDR2 SVGAGI (reference sequence). The CDR3 totals 14 residues. The CDR3 protein is CASSYHEGLYEQYF. Here the CDR3 DNA reads TGTGCCAGCAGTTACCATGAAGGACTTTACGAGCAGTACTTC.

The chain couples TRBV27 to TRBJ2-5, with 7 bases matching TRBD2. Germline values: CDR1 MNHEY, CDR2 SMNVEV (reference sequence). CDR3 length: 15 amino acids. The V gene end was trimmed by 4 bases and the J gene end by 2 bases; junction bases not matched to a gene: 7. CDR3 loop: CASSSLAIRQETQYF. In DNA, the CDR3 is TGTGCCAGCAGTTCACTAGCGATAAGGCAAGAGACCCAGTACTTC.

As concerns this clone: Other nucleotide sequences from this sample produce the same CDR3. V usage is TRBV6-5 and J usage is TRBJ2-6; D unresolved. The germline CDR1 and CDR2 sequences are MNHEY and SVGAGI. V lost 0 bases and J 1 base, leaving 4 bases between the germline ends. The length of the CDR3 is 15 residues. CDR3: CASSYSWSGANVLTF. CDR3 sequence (DNA): TGTGCCAGCAGTTACTCGTGGTCTGGGGCCAACGTCCTGACTTTC.